A single sample is the source of the 15 T cell receptor beta chains below, sequenced in a study of long-term antiretroviral therapy in people with HIV. This was the immunoSEQ v3.0 assay at survey level. The method was immunoSEQ multiplex PCR; TCRdb's version includes in-frame clones alone and lacks a portion of them. The repertoire holds some 21,000 clones, with around 90% as singletons. This specimen consisted of unsorted PBMCs, obtained 0.2 years before starting antiretroviral therapy. The origin of the receptors is a young man with HIV.

V gene TRBV5-1 combines with J gene TRBJ2-1; D uncertain. CDR3 length: 17 amino acids. CDR1 is SGHRS and CDR2 is YFSETQ in the germline V gene. Trimming pared 5 bases from V and 4 bases from J, leaving 22 bases between. The CDR3 sequence: CASSPGRGNDPYNEQFF. CDR3 DNA sequence: TGCGCCAGCAGTCCCGGTCGTGGAAATGACCCTTACAATGAGCAGTTCTTC.

The chain recombines TRBV27 with TRBJ2-1; D uncertain. Germline V lookup: CDR1 MNHEY, CDR2 SMNVEV (reference sequence). CDR3 length equals 15 residues. The V end lost 6 bases, the J end lost 3 bases, and 15 bases lay between the germline ends. The CDR3 loop reads CASSPGLGFYNEQFF. The CDR3 DNA is TGTGCCAGCAGCCCCGGGTTAGGCTTCTACAATGAGCAGTTCTTC.

The CDR3 bases are TGTGCCAGCAGCTTAGCCCCTTGGGGGACGAACGAAGCTTTCTTT. Amino acid sequence: CASSLAPWGTNEAFF. V usage is TRBV7-2 and J usage is TRBJ1-1, with a possible D match to TRBD1 (5 bases). CDR3 size: 15 residues. The ends were cut back, 0 bases at V and 8 bases at J, with 16 bases in the middle. CDR1 is SGHTA, CDR2 FQGNSA, per germline.

CDR3 sequence: CASRTLLGLAETQYF. CDR3 DNA: TGTGCCAGCAGGACCCTCTTAGGACTAGCAGAGACCCAGTACTTC. V gene TRBV6-5 combines with J gene TRBJ2-5; 8 bases agree with TRBD2. With 6 bases clipped from V and 4 bases from J, the junction kept 10 bases outside the gene matches. Looked up from germline, CDR1 is MNHEY and CDR2 is SVGAGI. The CDR3 sequence is 15 residues long.

The rearrangement joins TRBV6-5 to TRBJ2-7, with D tentatively TRBD1 (6 bases). CDR3 length equals 13 residues. V shed 5 bases and J shed 3 bases, with 11 bases lying between them. The V gene's germline CDR1 is MNHEY and CDR2 SVGAGI. The CDR3: CASSIRDNYEQYF. The CDR3 coding sequence is TGTGCCAGCAGTATCCGGGACAACTACGAGCAGTACTTC.

The V and J genes are TRBV2 and TRBJ1-3, with TRBD1 as a possible D gene (6 bases). From germline, CDR1 is SNHLY and CDR2 FYNNEI. The CDR3 runs to 14 residues. Trimming removed 6 bases from V and 9 bases from J, with 18 bases in between. The CDR3, as DNA: TGTGCCAGCAGCCCGGACAGCGCGTGGGCCACCATATATTTT. Residues: CASSPDSAWATIYF.

The CDR3 DNA follows: TGTGCCAGCAGCCCAAGGACAGTTTCGGGCGAGCAGTACTTC. This sequence encodes CASSPRTVSGEQYF. The J gene is TRBJ2-7, the V gene TRBV13; D is possibly TRBD1 (6 bases). CDR1 and CDR2 (germline): PRHDT, FYEKMQ (reference sequence). V lost 5 bases and J 6 bases, leaving 17 bases between the germline ends. The CDR3 runs to 14 residues.

This clone has only one observation. The J gene is TRBJ1-4, the V gene TRBV11-3; 7 bases align to TRBD1. V shed 1 base, J shed 3 bases, and the junction held 2 bases outside the gene matches. Looked up from germline, CDR1 is SGHNT and CDR2 is YENEEA. This CDR3 spans 15 amino acids. The CDR3 sequence: CASSLGTGPNEKLFF. CDR3 DNA sequence: TGTGCCAGCAGCTTAGGGACAGGCCCTAATGAAAAACTGTTTTTT.

The chain employs TRBV19 and TRBJ1-5; 8 bases match TRBD1. Unmatched junction bases numbered 6, after V lost 6 bases and J lost 2 bases. CDR3 length: 15 amino acids. Per the germline V gene, CDR1 is LNHDA and CDR2 is SQIVND (reference sequence). CDR3 nucleotide sequence: TGTGCCAGTAGATCTCAGGGGGCTGGCAATCAGCCCCAGCATTTT. Residues: CASRSQGAGNQPQHF.

The CDR3: CASSPGHEQFF. CDR3 bases: TGTGCCAGCAGCCCAGGTCATGAGCAGTTCTTC. The rearrangement joins TRBV13 to TRBJ2-1; D is undetermined. Trimming removed 5 bases at V and 8 bases at J, with 7 bases between. The CDR3 spans 11 residues. Germline V CDR1 and CDR2: PRHDT, FYEKMQ (reference sequence).

The gene calls are TRBV2 and TRBJ1-1; D not resolved. The CDR3 length is 11 residues. V lost 8 bases and J lost 3, with 7 bases in between. The germline V gene has CDR1 SNHLY and CDR2 FYNNEI. The CDR3 bases are TGTGCCAGCCTCGAAGACACTGAAGCTTTCTTT. Translation: CASLEDTEAFF.

The chain is built from TRBV4-2 and TRBJ2-1; perhaps TRBD1 as D (5 bases). The germline CDR1 and CDR2 sequences are LGHNA and YNFKEQ. This CDR3 is 14 amino acids long. V lost 1 base and J lost 3, with 7 bases in between. The CDR3 reads CASSQGGGYNEQFF. CDR3 bases: TGTGCCAGCAGCCAAGGGGGCGGCTACAATGAGCAGTTCTTC.

This chain connects TRBV6-6 to TRBJ1-1, with D possibly matching TRBD1 (6 bases). CDR3 length: 14 residues. Trimming took 0 bases from V and 7 from J, leaving 12 bases between them. Germline assignment: CDR1 MNHNY and CDR2 SVGAGI (reference sequence). The CDR3 DNA sequence: TGTGCCAGCAGTTACTCCAAGGACAGAAATGAAGCTTTCTTT. This translates into CASSYSKDRNEAFF.

The chain combines TRBV9 with TRBJ1-2, with 11 nucleotides matching TRBD1. Germline V gives CDR1 SGDLS, CDR2 YYNGEE. The CDR3 contains 14 residues. V was clipped by 0 bases and J by 6 bases; unmatched bases: 1. The CDR3 nucleotides read TGTGCCAGCAGCGTAGCGGGACAGGGGGATGGCTACACCTTC. Its protein product is CASSVAGQGDGYTF.

The chain uses TRBV7-3 and TRBJ1-6; 7 nucleotides agree with TRBD1. This CDR3 has 14 amino acids. The junction had 1 base not matched to a gene; V was cut back by 2 bases and J by 6 bases. The germline gives CDR1 SGHTA, CDR2 FQGTGA. For the CDR3, the DNA is TGTGCCAGCAGCTTAGCAGGGGGTAATTCACCCCTCCACTTT. Translated, it gives CASSLAGGNSPLHF.